This note documents a single TCR beta chain sequence. Antigen: not known. Primers included in the PCR were 60 Vbeta and 13 Jbeta primers. Generated by immunoSEQ multiplex PCR, the TCRdb table keeps only in-frame clones and is missing some. This repertoire shows fewer than 90,000 clones, about 70% found once; its top ten account for about 7.4%. CDR3 size: 12 residues. Trimming took 6 bases from V and 8 from J, leaving 13 bases between them. CDR1 and CDR2 from the germline V gene are MNHEY and SVGAGI. The data stem from a study of cytomegalovirus exposure and HLA in healthy donors. Study outcomes and limitations: A later analysis showed that HLA-associated TCR beta chains had undergone more clonal expansion than equally common others.

This sequence joins TRBV6-5 and TRBJ1-2; D perhaps matches TRBD1 (5 bases). The specimen sequenced was PBMCs. The receptor comes from a man between 35 and 55 years old in good health and CMV-seropositive. CDR3 protein: CASRTGLSGYTF. In DNA, the CDR3 is TGTGCCAGCAGAACGGGACTCTCAGGCTACACCTTC.